The present entry profiles one T cell receptor (beta chain) with its context. Its antigen is not identified. The CDR3 contains 15 residues. Per germline, CDR1 SNHLY and CDR2 FYNNEI. V gave up 11 bases and J gave up 4 bases; unmatched junction bases: 12. These data come from a study of OX40 agonist ivuxolimab in advanced cancers. Study overall: The dose-escalation group included hepatocellular carcinoma, melanoma, renal cell carcinoma and head and neck cancer. Having had anti-PD-1, anti-PD-L1 or anti-CTLA-4 therapy before was allowed, and under 50% had some. General study points: Average numbers of expanded clones were greater in CD8+ T cells than in CD4+.

On cycle 4 day 1 and cycle 7 day 1, as well as at baseline, blood was sampled. Sequencing used immunoSEQ multiplex PCR; TCRdb keeps in-frame clones, though not all of them. The sample has about 73,000 clones, about 92% seen once. This sequence joins TRBV2 and TRBJ2-5, with 11 positions matching TRBD1. This receptor was identified in an adult with an advanced solid tumor such as melanoma, head and neck, liver or kidney cancer. This material consisted of CD4+ or CD8+ T cells sorted from blood, taken in a trial of the OX40 agonist ivuxolimab. CDR3 sequence reads: CAAGRDRGEGETQYF. In nucleotides, the CDR3 is TGTGCCGCGGGCCGGGACAGGGGGGAGGGAGAGACCCAGTACTTC.